Listed below are T cell receptor beta chains from one sample, sequenced in a study of a mutant IDH1 vaccine in newly diagnosed glioma. The antigens of these receptors remain unknown. TCRdb's table, derived via immunoSEQ multiplex PCR, lists solely in-frame clones and lacks some. The sample lists about 53,000 clones, about 81% seen once, with approximately 8% in the top ten. The source material was PBMCs, sampled from a glioma patient whose treatment included an IDH1 peptide vaccine. These TCRs come from a woman in her thirties or forties with glioma. Some clones in this sample may be carry-over from other donors' samples. Each CDR3 is given with its conserved first and last residue. The D gene is left open where the match is weak. Only part of the rows carry a size: once, few, many, or a class if the clone is expanded.

clone size	V gene	D gene	J gene	CDR3 protein	CDR3 DNA
NA	TRBV6-5	TRBD1	TRBJ1-1	CASSSGGAGDTEAFF	TGTGCCAGCAGTTCAGGGGGCGCGGGGGACACTGAAGCTTTCTTT
NA	TRBV5-1	TRBD2	TRBJ2-1	CASSLAPAGIDYYSYNEQFF	TGCGCCAGCAGCTTGGCCCCAGCGGGGATCGACTATTACTCCTACAATGAGCAGTTCTTC
NA	TRBV19	TRBD1	TRBJ2-7	CASSGNRGEQYF	TGTGCCAGTAGCGGGAACAGGGGGGAGCAGTACTTC
NA	TRBV30	NA	TRBJ1-5	CAWSPPSHSNQPQHF	TGTGCCTGGAGTCCCCCTTCCCATAGCAATCAGCCCCAGCATTTT
NA	TRBV25-1	NA	TRBJ1-5	CASSSSGDGDQPQHF	TGTGCCAGCAGCTCCTCGGGGGACGGAGATCAGCCCCAGCATTTT
NA	TRBV27	TRBD1	TRBJ1-4	CASSLGGQGWEKLFF	TGTGCCAGCAGTTTAGGAGGACAGGGGTGGGAAAAACTGTTTTTT
NA	TRBV6-5	NA	TRBJ1-4	CASSRGQLEKLFF	TGTGCCAGCAGCCGCGGACAGTTAGAAAAACTGTTTTTT
few	TRBV10-2	TRBD2	TRBJ2-5	CASREGLAGSETQYF	TGCGCCAGCAGGGAAGGTTTAGCGGGGTCGGAGACCCAGTACTTC
NA	TRBV19	NA	TRBJ2-2	CASSPGTGGRRELLF	TGTGCCAGTAGTCCGGGGACAGGAGGGAGGCGGGAGCTGCTTTTT
NA	TRBV12-5	NA	TRBJ1-4	CASGLDRTGEKLFF	TGTGCTAGTGGTTTGGACAGGACGGGTGAAAAACTGTTTTTT
NA	TRBV5-1	NA	TRBJ2-7	CASSVGGAFEQYF	TGCGCCAGCAGCGTTGGGGGGGCTTTCGAGCAGTACTTC
NA	TRBV9	NA	TRBJ2-1	CASSTRGVDEQFF	TGTGCCAGCAGCACCCGGGGCGTTGATGAGCAGTTCTTC
NA	TRBV5-4	NA	TRBJ2-7	CASSWGEYEQYF	TGTGCCAGCAGCTGGGGGGAATACGAGCAGTACTTC
NA	TRBV10-3	TRBD2	TRBJ2-3	CAISDPPGLAGGSTDTQYF	TGTGCCATCAGTGATCCCCCGGGACTAGCGGGGGGGAGCACAGATACGCAGTATTTT
NA	TRBV5-1	NA	TRBJ1-1	CASSLGIVPEAFF	TGCGCCAGCAGCTTAGGAATAGTCCCTGAAGCTTTCTTT
NA	TRBV30	NA	TRBJ2-5	CAWSVQETQYF	TGTGCCTGGAGTGTACAAGAGACCCAGTACTTC
once	TRBV4-3	NA	TRBJ1-5	CASSQDRVRGQPQHF	TGCGCCAGCAGCCAAGATCGCGTCCGGGGCCAGCCCCAGCATTTT
NA	TRBV12-5	TRBD1	TRBJ2-7	CASGLGQGATYEQYF	TGTGCTAGTGGTTTGGGGCAGGGGGCAACCTACGAGCAGTACTTC
NA	TRBV10-3	TRBD1	TRBJ2-7	CAISEGGGQGASYEQYF	TGTGCCATCAGTGAGGGGGGGGGACAGGGGGCCTCCTACGAGCAGTACTTC
NA	TRBV29-1	NA	TRBJ1-2	CSVEDRHGYTF	TGCAGCGTTGAAGATCGACATGGCTACACCTTC
NA	TRBV6-1	NA	TRBJ1-2	CASSDGSRSGGYGYTF	TGTGCCAGCAGTGATGGGAGCCGGTCCGGAGGCTATGGCTACACCTTC
NA	TRBV27	TRBD1	TRBJ1-2	CASSPGQPSYGYTF	TGTGCCAGCAGCCCGGGACAGCCTTCCTATGGCTACACCTTC
NA	TRBV12-5	NA	TRBJ1-2	CASGSLEGRDYGYTF	TGTGCTAGTGGCTCCTTGGAGGGGCGGGACTATGGCTACACCTTC
NA	TRBV6-1	NA	TRBJ2-5	CASTGISQETQYF	TGTGCCAGCACAGGGATAAGCCAAGAGACCCAGTACTTC
NA	TRBV7-8	NA	TRBJ2-6	CASSLGWRGGGANVLTF	TGTGCCAGCAGCTTAGGATGGCGGGGTGGTGGGGCCAACGTCCTGACTTTC
NA	TRBV18	NA	TRBJ1-5	CASSPDGGHNQPQHF	TGTGCCAGCTCACCAGACGGGGGGCACAATCAGCCCCAGCATTTT
NA	TRBV29-1	NA	TRBJ2-1	CSVPDGYNEQFF	TGCAGCGTCCCGGACGGTTACAATGAGCAGTTCTTC
NA	TRBV18	TRBD1	TRBJ2-7	CASSRADRGEQYF	TGTGCCAGCTCACGCGCTGACAGGGGCGAGCAGTACTTC
NA	TRBV5-4	TRBD2	TRBJ2-5	CASSVAGETQYF	TGTGCCAGCAGCGTAGCGGGGGAGACCCAGTACTTC
NA	TRBV18	NA	TRBJ2-5	CASSLSLVLARETQYF	TGTGCCAGCTCACTGTCCCTGGTCCTGGCGAGGGAGACCCAGTACTTC
NA	TRBV6-5	NA	TRBJ2-3	CASSYLGVGTDTQYF	TGTGCCAGCAGTTATTTGGGGGTAGGCACAGATACGCAGTATTTT
few	TRBV21-1	NA	TRBJ1-5	CASSKAKTLGNQPQHF	TGTGCCAGCAGCAAAGCCAAGACATTGGGGAATCAGCCCCAGCATTTT
NA	TRBV9	TRBD1	TRBJ1-2	CASSVAWDRDYGYTF	TGTGCCAGCAGCGTAGCCTGGGACAGGGACTATGGCTACACCTTC
NA	TRBV30	TRBD1	TRBJ1-6	CAWSLQGNNSPLHF	TGTGCCTGGAGCTTACAGGGGAATAATTCACCCCTCCACTTT
NA	TRBV2	TRBD1	TRBJ2-1	CASSETGTGTSTRSNEQFF	TGTGCCAGCAGTGAAACTGGGACAGGGACGTCGACTAGATCCAATGAGCAGTTCTTC
NA	TRBV7-9	TRBD1	TRBJ1-3	CASRSGQGKGGNTIYF	TGTGCCAGCAGATCGGGACAGGGAAAAGGGGGAAACACCATATATTTT
NA	TRBV15	NA	TRBJ2-7	CATSRDLSLRDEQYF	TGTGCCACCAGCAGAGATCTATCCCTTAGGGACGAGCAGTACTTC
once	TRBV5-1	TRBD1	TRBJ2-7	CASSLGTGGEQYF	TGCGCCAGCAGCTTGGGGACAGGGGGCGAGCAGTACTTC
NA	TRBV4-1	TRBD2	TRBJ2-5	CASSPILAGGRETQYF	TGCGCCAGCAGCCCAATACTAGCGGGGGGCCGGGAGACCCAGTACTTC
few	TRBV30	TRBD1	TRBJ1-5	CASGGSRPRESNQPQHF	TGTGCCTCAGGGGGCAGCCGACCTCGGGAGAGCAATCAGCCCCAGCATTTT
NA	TRBV29-1	NA	TRBJ1-2	CSVERGTGNGYTF	TGCAGCGTTGAACGAGGGACGGGGAATGGCTACACCTTC
few	TRBV20-1	NA	TRBJ1-1	CSASRGEEAFF	TGCAGTGCCAGTCGGGGGGAAGAGGCTTTCTTT
NA	TRBV11-2	NA	TRBJ2-5	CASSLADQETQYF	TGTGCCAGCAGCTTAGCGGACCAAGAGACCCAGTACTTC
once	TRBV6-5	TRBD2	TRBJ2-5	CASRSSGGKETQYF	TGTGCCAGCAGGAGCAGCGGGGGGAAGGAGACCCAGTACTTC
NA	TRBV6-1	NA	TRBJ2-3	CASSEFPGTTSTDTQYF	TGTGCCAGCAGTGAATTCCCAGGGACCACTAGCACAGATACGCAGTATTTT
once	TRBV5-4	NA	TRBJ1-4	CASSLGAVGSEKLFF	TGTGCCAGCAGCTTGGGGGCTGTCGGCAGTGAAAAACTGTTTTTT
NA	TRBV18	TRBD1	TRBJ2-3	CASSPGTGMDTQYF	TGTGCCAGCTCCCCCGGGACAGGGATGGATACGCAGTATTTT
NA	TRBV19	NA	TRBJ2-7	CASSVVGLLHEQYF	TGTGCCAGTAGCGTCGTGGGACTGCTCCACGAGCAGTACTTC
NA	TRBV2	NA	TRBJ2-1	CASSPPTGPYNEQFF	TGTGCCAGCAGCCCCCCGACAGGCCCCTACAATGAGCAGTTCTTC
NA	TRBV30	NA	TRBJ2-7	CAWRGPGLQLVHF	TGTGCCTGGAGGGGACCGGGACTGCAATTAGTACACTTC
NA	TRBV7-3	NA	TRBJ1-1	CASSLSMNTEAFF	TGTGCCAGCAGCCTCTCAATGAACACTGAAGCTTTCTTT